The 24 T cell receptor beta chains given below trace back to one sample, sequenced in a study of identical twins. TCRdb re-called the 5' RACE reads with MiXCR, one entry per CDR3 protein. Found here are hundreds of thousands of distinct CDR3 sequences, roughly 6% of them singletons; the top ten hold roughly 2%. The sample comprised naive T cells sorted from blood. These receptors originate from a man between 18 and 35 years old in good health.

This clonotype occurred many times. The V call is TRBV11-2, the J call TRBJ2-2; a possible D gene is TRBD1 (5 bases). With 4 bases removed from V and 3 bases from J, the gap between germline ends came to 9 bases. CDR1 and CDR2 from the germline V gene are SGHAT and FQNNGV. The CDR3 contains 14 residues. The CDR3 DNA is TGTGCCAGCAGCTCCCTCAGGGACACCGGGGAGCTGTTTTTT. Translated, it gives CASSSLRDTGELFF.

This clonotype was counted many times. The CDR3 protein is CASSFARARATEAFF. CDR3 DNA sequence: TGTGCCAGCAGTTTTGCCCGGGCTAGGGCGACCGAAGCTTTCTTT. The chain has TRBV12-3 or TRBV12-4 and TRBJ1-1, with no clear D. V lost 3 bases, J lost 8 bases, and 19 bases lay in between. There are 15 residues in the CDR3.

This clonotype has more than one count but fewer than ten. The chain uses TRBV2 and TRBJ2-2; a possible D gene is TRBD1 (5 bases). The CDR3 spans 14 residues. With 1 base removed from V and 7 bases from J, the gap between germline ends came to 10 bases. The germline CDR1 and CDR2 sequences are SNHLY and FYNNEI. The CDR3 sequence: CASSEDRFNGELFF. CDR3 DNA: TGTGCCAGCAGTGAAGACAGGTTTAACGGGGAGCTGTTTTTT.

This clonotype has just a few counts. V and J are TRBV3-1 and TRBJ2-7; D is undetermined. This CDR3 comprises 13 residues. Trimming removed 0 bases from V and 10 bases from J, with 13 bases in between. CDR1 and CDR2 (germline): LGHDT, YNNKEL (reference sequence). The CDR3 bases are TGTGCCAGCAGCCAAGAAGATTACAGACAACAGTACTTC. This translates into CASSQEDYRQQYF.

This chain's CDR3 is CASSLDASHGIYGYTF. CDR3 nucleotides: TGCGCCAGCAGCTTGGATGCGTCCCATGGTATCTATGGCTACACCTTC. The V gene is TRBV5-1, the J gene TRBJ1-2; D not certain. CDR3 length: 16 amino acids. Germline V CDR1 and CDR2: SGHRS, YFSETQ. Trimming stripped 0 bases from V and 4 bases from J, with 16 bases between.

This clonotype was detected ten times or more. The chain employs TRBV12-3 or TRBV12-4 and TRBJ2-5, with D possibly matching TRBD2 (5 bases). The CDR3 has 14 residues. V was trimmed by 9 bases and J by 4 bases, leaving 18 bases between them. The CDR3 spells CASGSWGVGETQYF. The CDR3 nucleotides are TGTGCCAGTGGGTCGTGGGGAGTGGGAGAGACCCAGTACTTC.

In its sample, this clonotype was seen many times. The V gene is TRBV5-6, the J gene TRBJ2-4; 7 bases match TRBD1. The CDR3 spans 14 residues. V gave up 2 bases and J gave up 6 bases; unmatched junction bases: 5. From germline, CDR1 is SGHDT and CDR2 YYEEEE. The chain's CDR3 is CASSFRQGSNIQYF. The DNA of the CDR3 is TGTGCCAGCAGCTTTCGACAGGGATCAAACATTCAGTACTTC.

The chain couples TRBV20-1 to TRBJ2-5; perhaps TRBD1 as D (6 bases). The CDR3 is 12 amino acids. The ends were cut back, 6 bases at V and 3 bases at J, with 11 bases in the middle. From germline, CDR1 is DFQATT and CDR2 SNEGSKA (reference sequence). The CDR3: CSAQDSEETQYF. The CDR3 nucleotides are TGCAGTGCCCAGGACAGCGAAGAGACCCAGTACTTC.

In its sample, this clonotype was seen many times. The genes are TRBV9 and TRBJ2-5, with D hard to call. Germline CDR1 and CDR2: SGDLS and YYNGEE. V shed 3 bases and J shed 4 bases, with 10 bases lying between them. The CDR3 covers 13 residues. This chain's CDR3 is CASSEVPRETQYF. The CDR3 DNA reads as TGTGCCAGCAGCGAGGTCCCCCGAGAGACCCAGTACTTC.

This clonotype was counted a few times. V usage is TRBV20-1 and J usage is TRBJ1-1; D is possibly TRBD1 (5 bases). Trimming removed 3 bases from V and 0 bases from J, with 11 bases in between. The CDR3 consists of 14 residues. The V gene's germline CDR1 is DFQATT and CDR2 SNEGSKA (reference sequence). This CDR3 is CSASGTRMNTEAFF. In DNA, the CDR3 is TGCAGTGCTAGCGGGACGAGAATGAACACTGAAGCTTTCTTT.

In its sample, this clonotype was seen many times. The chain carries TRBV6-1 and TRBJ1-3; no clear D. V lost 7 bases and J 2 bases, leaving 9 bases between the germline ends. CDR1 is MNHNS, CDR2 SASEGT, per germline. The CDR3 runs to 13 residues. CDR3: CASMREAGNTIYF. DNA of the CDR3: TGTGCCAGCATGCGGGAGGCTGGAAACACCATATATTTT.

This clonotype was seen repeatedly, ten times or more. The V call is TRBV9, the J call TRBJ2-3; D uncertain. The germline V and J ends were trimmed by 3 bases and 2 bases, with 4 bases remaining between them. Germline-derived CDR1 and CDR2 are SGDLS and YYNGEE. The CDR3 spans 12 residues. For the CDR3, the DNA is TGTGCCAGCAGCGAGGACACAGATACGCAGTATTTT. It yields the protein CASSEDTDTQYF.

This clonotype was detected many times. The chain uses TRBV2 and TRBJ2-5; 10 positions agree with TRBD2. Germline loops: CDR1 SNHLY, CDR2 FYNNEI. The CDR3 totals 14 residues. V shed 8 bases, J shed 5 bases, and the junction held 8 bases outside the gene matches. This CDR3 reads CASSRLAGRETQYF. In DNA form, the CDR3 reads TGTGCCAGCTCGAGACTAGCGGGCAGGGAGACCCAGTACTTC.

This clonotype showed up many times. The J gene is TRBJ2-3, the V gene TRBV29-1, with TRBD2 as a possible D gene (6 bases). Germline CDR1 SQVTM, CDR2 ANQGSEA. Trimming took off 3 bases at V and 6 bases at J, with 13 bases between the two ends. The CDR3 has 13 residues. DNA for the CDR3: TGCAGCGTTGATGCGGGAACCTTGGATACGCAGTATTTT. Its protein is CSVDAGTLDTQYF.

The chain joins TRBV12-3 or TRBV12-4 to TRBJ2-1; D may be TRBD2 (6 bases). The CDR3 sequence is 15 residues long. Trimming left V 0 bases short and J 4 bases short, with 10 bases between. Here the CDR3 DNA reads TGTGCCAGCAGTTTAGCGCAGGAGGGTTACAATGAGCAGTTCTTC. Amino acid sequence: CASSLAQEGYNEQFF.

This clonotype turned up a few times. The chain combines TRBV27 with TRBJ2-1; maybe TRBD2 (6 bases). V was pared by 3 bases and J by 4 bases, with 13 bases between. Germline CDR1 is MNHEY and CDR2 is SMNVEV (reference sequence). CDR3 length: 15 amino acids. The CDR3 sequence: CASSFLDYPYNEQFF. The DNA for the CDR3 is TGTGCCAGCAGTTTCCTGGACTACCCATACAATGAGCAGTTCTTC.

In this sample, this clonotype turned up many times. The chain combines TRBV5-1 with TRBJ2-2; tentative D call: TRBD1 (5 bases). Germline assignment: CDR1 SGHRS and CDR2 YFSETQ. Deletions cut 5 bases from V and 3 bases from J, with 11 bases between. The CDR3 has 14 amino acids. This CDR3 is CASRKGSDTGELFF. CDR3 bases: TGCGCCAGCAGGAAGGGGTCCGACACCGGGGAGCTGTTTTTT.

This clonotype came up a few times. DNA for the CDR3: TGTGCCACCAGCAGAGATACTGTTCAAGGACAGTACTTC. Translated: CATSRDTVQGQYF. V is TRBV15 and J is TRBJ2-4; D remains unclear. V lost 0 bases to trimming and J lost 13 bases, with 13 bases between them. Germline V lookup: CDR1 LNHNV, CDR2 YYDKDF (reference sequence). The CDR3 extends over 13 amino acids.

This clonotype was detected ten times or more. This may be a read error, as it is one base from a much larger clone. This chain joins TRBV27 and TRBJ2-1; D ambiguous. V lost 6 bases and J lost 8, with 8 bases in between. Per germline, CDR1 MNHEY and CDR2 SMNVEV (reference sequence). The CDR3 extends over 11 amino acids. CDR3 sequence: CASSRYDEQFF. The CDR3 nucleotides read TGTGCCAGCAGCCGATACGATGAGCAGTTCTTC.

In this sample, this clonotype turned up many times. The chain uses TRBV20-1 and TRBJ2-2, with 8 nucleotides matching TRBD2. CDR3 size: 14 residues. Germline CDR1 is DFQATT and CDR2 is SNEGSKA (reference sequence). Trimming cost V 3 bases and J 6 bases; bases outside gene matches: 6. In DNA, the CDR3 is TGCAGTGCTAGGACCGGGACTAGACCCGGGGAGCTGTTTTTT. Translation: CSARTGTRPGELFF.

This clonotype was observed a few times. The V call is TRBV5-1, the J call TRBJ2-5; TRBD1 agrees at 8 bases. The V gene's germline CDR1 is SGHRS and CDR2 YFSETQ. V shed 0 bases and J 1 base; nucleotides not matched to a gene: 2. The CDR3 is 15 residues long. The CDR3 DNA reads as TGCGCCAGCAGCTTGGCCGGGACAGGCCAAGAGACCCAGTACTTC. Amino acid sequence: CASSLAGTGQETQYF.

This clonotype has at least ten counts. The gene calls are TRBV29-1 and TRBJ1-3, with unresolved D. This CDR3 has 12 residues. Trimming shortened V by 5 bases and J by 0 bases, and 5 bases separated the two germline ends. Germline V gene sequence: CDR1 SQVTM, CDR2 ANQGSEA. For the CDR3, the DNA is TGCAGCGTTTCAGACTCTGGAAACACCATATATTTT. It yields the protein CSVSDSGNTIYF.

The chain recombines TRBV6-4 with TRBJ2-5; 10 nucleotides agree with TRBD2. This CDR3 spans 16 amino acids. Trimming at V came to 3 bases and at J to 5 bases, leaving 9 bases not matched to a gene. Germline CDR1 reads MRHNA; CDR2 reads SNTAGT. The CDR3 nucleotides read TGTGCCAGCAGTGAGGAGGCTAGCGGGAGCTATGAGACCCAGTACTTC. Its protein product is CASSEEASGSYETQYF.

This clonotype was seen ten or more times. The gene calls are TRBV12-3 or TRBV12-4 and TRBJ1-4; D might be TRBD1 (5 bases). This CDR3 region has 17 residues. Trimming pared 3 bases from V and 7 bases from J, leaving 21 bases between. Here the CDR3 reads CASSFNSRQIYREKLFF. DNA for the CDR3: TGTGCCAGCAGTTTTAATTCCCGACAGATCTATCGTGAAAAACTGTTTTTT.